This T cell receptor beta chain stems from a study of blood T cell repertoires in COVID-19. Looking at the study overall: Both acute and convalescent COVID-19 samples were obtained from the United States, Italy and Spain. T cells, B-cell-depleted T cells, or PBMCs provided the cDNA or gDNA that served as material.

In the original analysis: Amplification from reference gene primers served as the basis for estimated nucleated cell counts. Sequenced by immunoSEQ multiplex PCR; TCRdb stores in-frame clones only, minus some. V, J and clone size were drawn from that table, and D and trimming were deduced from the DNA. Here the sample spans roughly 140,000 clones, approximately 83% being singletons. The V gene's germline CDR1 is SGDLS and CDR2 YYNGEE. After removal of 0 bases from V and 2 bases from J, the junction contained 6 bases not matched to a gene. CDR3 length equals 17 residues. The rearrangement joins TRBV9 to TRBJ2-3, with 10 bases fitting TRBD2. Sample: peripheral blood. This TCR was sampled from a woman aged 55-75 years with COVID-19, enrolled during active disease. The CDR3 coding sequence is TGTGCCAGCAGCGTAGGCCAGCGGGGGGGAACCACAGATACGCAGTATTTT. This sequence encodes CASSVGQRGGTTDTQYF.